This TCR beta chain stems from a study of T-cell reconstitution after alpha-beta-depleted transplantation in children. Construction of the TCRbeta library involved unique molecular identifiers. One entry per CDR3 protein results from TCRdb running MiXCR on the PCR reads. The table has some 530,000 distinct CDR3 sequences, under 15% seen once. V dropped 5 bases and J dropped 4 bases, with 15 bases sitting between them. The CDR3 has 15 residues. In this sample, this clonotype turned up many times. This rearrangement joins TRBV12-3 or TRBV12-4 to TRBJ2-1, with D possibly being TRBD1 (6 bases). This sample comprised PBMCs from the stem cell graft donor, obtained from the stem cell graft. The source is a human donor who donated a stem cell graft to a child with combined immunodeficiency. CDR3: CASSRMQGWYNEQFF. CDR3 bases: TGTGCCAGCAGTCGCATGCAGGGGTGGTACAATGAGCAGTTCTTC.